This entry is about one T cell receptor beta chain. Its antigen is currently unknown. Unique molecular identifiers were present on cDNA, and template switching added a universal primer site. TCRdb independently ran MiXCR on the 5' RACE reads; one entry per CDR3 protein. The sample lists around 300,000 distinct CDR3 sequences, under 9.5% occurring once. The sample belongs to a study of identical twins. The CDR3 has 14 residues. V dropped 2 bases and J dropped 4 bases, with 10 bases sitting between them. Germline CDR1 KGHSH, CDR2 LQKENI. Study-wide findings and caveats: For out-of-frame alpha sequences shared by twins, low generation probability was in excess. Not following the same donors, the study drew its conclusions from cross-sectional statistical analysis. Insertion counts were lower in abundant cord blood beta clonotypes, a trend that memory repertoires did not show.

These data also featured in a second study, about yellow fever vaccine responses in identical twins.

Source material: memory (CD45RO+) T cells sorted from blood. This TCR was recovered from a woman aged 18 to 35 in good health. J is TRBJ2-3 and V is TRBV18, with D perhaps matching TRBD2 (5 bases). CDR3 DNA: TGTGCCAGCTCACCAATGAGGGTGGCAGATACGCAGTATTTT. Its translation: CASSPMRVADTQYF.